Below are 20 T cell receptor beta chains sequenced from a single sample in a study of blood T cell repertoires in COVID-19. Generated by immunoSEQ multiplex PCR, the TCRdb table keeps only in-frame clones and is missing some. The table includes some 500,000 clones, approximately 88% detected once. The sequenced sample consisted of peripheral blood. The origin of the receptors is a woman between 45 and 60 years old with COVID-19, enrolled during active disease.

The chain is built from TRBV24-1 and TRBJ2-3; TRBD2 matches at 9 bases. J gave up 5 bases and V 1 base, and 9 bases lay outside the gene matches. There are 17 residues in the CDR3. CDR1 and CDR2 (germline): KGHDR, SFDVKD. CDR3 nucleotide sequence: TGTGCCACCAGTGATTTCTTGGCGGGGGGGTTTGAAGATACGCAGTATTTT. This gives the protein CATSDFLAGGFEDTQYF.

The chain links TRBV15 to TRBJ1-5; a weak D match, TRBD1 (6 bases). This CDR3 region has 14 residues. V was shortened by 3 bases and J by 7 bases, with 13 bases between the two germline ends. Germline assignment: CDR1 LNHNV and CDR2 YYDKDF (reference sequence). CDR3 protein: CATSSLNREQPQHF. In nucleotides, the CDR3 is TGTGCCACCAGCAGCTTAAACAGGGAACAGCCCCAGCATTTT.

The chain employs TRBV6-6 and TRBJ2-7; TRBD1 might be the D (5 bases). From germline, CDR1 is MNHNY and CDR2 SVGAGI (reference sequence). CDR3 length equals 15 residues. V lost 8 bases and J 9 bases, leaving 26 bases between the germline ends. The CDR3 DNA is TGTGCCAGCGCCCCGGGTTGGACAACACATCGCGGGCAGTACTTC. Translating it yields CASAPGWTTHRGQYF.

The V call is TRBV6-5, the J call TRBJ1-1; 7 nucleotides align to TRBD1. V dropped 5 bases and J dropped 11; count of bases not matched to a gene: 11. The CDR3 extends over 13 amino acids. In germline, CDR1 is MNHEY, CDR2 SVGAGI. The CDR3 coding sequence is TGTGCCAGCAGTATTGAAACAGGGGTGGGGGCTTTCTTT. Its translation: CASSIETGVGAFF.

The V gene is TRBV7-9, the J gene TRBJ1-4; D is undetermined. The CDR3 is 16 amino acids. Germline V gene sequence: CDR1 SEHNR, CDR2 FQNEAQ (reference sequence). V shed 5 bases and J shed 4 bases, with 17 bases lying between them. CDR3 sequence: CASSPYGGVGNEKLFF. The CDR3 bases are TGTGCCAGCAGCCCCTATGGTGGAGTGGGTAATGAAAAACTGTTTTTT.

The chain carries TRBV5-4 and TRBJ1-2, with 9 bases that match TRBD1. The V gene's germline CDR1 is SGHNT and CDR2 YYREEE (reference sequence). This CDR3 is 13 amino acids long. V trimming: 4 bases; J trimming: 7 bases; junction bases outside the gene matches: 5. The CDR3 region is CASSQRTGVGYTF. As DNA, the CDR3 is TGTGCCAGCAGCCAACGGACAGGGGTTGGCTACACCTTC. Drawing the rest from reference TRBV5-4 and TRBJ1-2, the complete variable domain is ETGVTQSPTHLIKTRGQQVTLRCSSQSGHNTVSWYQQALGQGPQFIFQYYREEENGRGNFPPRFSGLQFPNYSSELNVNALELDDSALYLCASSQRTGVGYTFGSGTRLTVV.

This clone appeared once. The V and J genes are TRBV18 and TRBJ2-7, with TRBD2 as a possible D gene (5 bases). This CDR3 has 15 residues. Germline V lookup: CDR1 KGHSH, CDR2 LQKENI. Trimming removed 2 bases at V and 2 bases at J, with 13 bases between. DNA of the CDR3: TGTGCCAGCTCACCAGGAACGGAGAGGGCCTACGAGCAGTACTTC. This codes for CASSPGTERAYEQYF.

This sequence joins TRBV12-3 or TRBV12-4 and TRBJ1-1, with 9 positions matching TRBD1. The length of the CDR3 is 13 residues. J lost 6 bases, V lost 6 bases, and 5 bases had no gene match. For the CDR3, the DNA is TGTGCCAGCAGCCTCGACAGGGGGTCTGAAGCTTTCTTT. It translates to CASSLDRGSEAFF.

This chain uses TRBV28 with TRBJ2-4; possibly TRBD2 for D (7 bases). Trimming took 6 bases from V and 3 from J, leaving 15 bases between them. Germline assignment: CDR1 MDHEN and CDR2 SYDVKM. The CDR3 has 15 residues. The CDR3 loop reads CASSRGASGKNIQYF. DNA of the CDR3: TGTGCCAGCAGCCGGGGGGCCTCTGGCAAAAACATTCAGTACTTC.

The rearrangement joins TRBV4-1 to TRBJ1-2; 7 nucleotides agree with TRBD1. The V gene's germline CDR1 is MGHRA and CDR2 YSYEKL. The CDR3 consists of 15 residues. V shed 4 bases and J 7 bases; nucleotides not matched to a gene: 12. In nucleotides, the CDR3 is TGCGCCAGCAGCCTGGGGACAGAAAGGGTCGCTGGCTACACCTTC. Encoded protein: CASSLGTERVAGYTF.

The rearrangement uses TRBV6-5 and TRBJ1-6; the match to TRBD1 covers 10 bases. The germline V gene has CDR1 MNHEY and CDR2 SVGAGI. The CDR3 has 15 residues. The V gene end was trimmed by 6 bases and the J gene end by 5 bases; junction bases not matched to a gene: 4. CDR3 protein: CASSTGTGDNSPLHF. The CDR3 DNA follows: TGTGCCAGCAGCACAGGGACAGGGGATAATTCACCCCTCCACTTT.

The chain uses TRBV30 and TRBJ1-2; D remains unclear. The CDR3 has 17 amino acids. Trimming left V 2 bases short and J 4 bases short, with 23 bases between. Germline V gene sequence: CDR1 GTSNPN, CDR2 SVGIG (reference sequence). The CDR3 reads CAWSLTLRPGSPYGYTF. The CDR3 nucleotides are TGTGCCTGGAGTCTTACCCTCCGTCCCGGGAGCCCCTATGGCTACACCTTC.

Concerning this clone: The sample carries other DNA sequences with the same CDR3. The CDR3 region has the DNA TGCGCCAGCAGCTCTGGAGTGAACACTGAAGCTTTCTTT. Translated, it gives CASSSGVNTEAFF. V gene TRBV5-1 combines with J gene TRBJ1-1; D gene ambiguous. Trimming stripped 3 bases from V and 0 bases from J, with 6 bases between. Germline V gives CDR1 SGHRS, CDR2 YFSETQ. This CDR3 has 13 residues. The complete variable domain, with remaining parts taken from reference TRBV5-1 and TRBJ1-1, reads KAGVTQTPRYLIKTRGQQVTLSCSPISGHRSVSWYQQTPGQGLQFLFEYFSETQRNKGNFPGRFSGRQFSNSRSEMNVSTLELGDSALYLCASSSGVNTEAFFGQGTRLTVV.

The chain couples TRBV30 to TRBJ1-2; perhaps TRBD1 as D (6 bases). Germline V CDR1 and CDR2: GTSNPN, SVGIG (reference sequence). With 3 bases removed from V and 7 bases from J, the gap between germline ends came to 15 bases. The CDR3 extends over 13 amino acids. CDR3 sequence: CAWSRTARSGYTF. The CDR3 DNA is TGTGCCTGGAGCCGGACAGCTCGATCTGGCTACACCTTC.

The rearrangement uses TRBV9 and TRBJ1-1, with 7 positions matching TRBD1. In germline, CDR1 is SGDLS, CDR2 YYNGEE. The junction had 17 bases not matched to a gene; V was cut back by 6 bases and J by 3 bases. This CDR3 contains 17 residues. The CDR3 DNA reads TGTGCCAGCACCCGAGAAGGGCAGGGGGGTAGGCACACTGAAGCTTTCTTT. It is translated as CASTREGQGGRHTEAFF.

V usage is TRBV3-1 (or the pseudogene TRBV3-2) and J usage is TRBJ1-2; 7 bases agree with TRBD1. With 0 bases clipped from V and 6 bases from J, the junction kept 7 bases outside the gene matches. Germline V gene lookup returns CDR1 LGHDT and CDR2 YNNKEL (reference sequence). This CDR3 is 15 amino acids long. In DNA, the CDR3 is TGTGCCAGCAGCCAAGATAGACAGGGATTCAATGGCTACACCTTC. Its translation is CASSQDRQGFNGYTF.

This chain's CDR3 is CASSQPRQEEETQYF. CDR3 in DNA: TGCGCCAGCAGCCAGCCTAGACAGGAGGAAGAGACCCAGTACTTC. V and J are TRBV10-2 and TRBJ2-5; possibly TRBD1 for D (6 bases). There are 15 residues in the CDR3. The V gene lost 6 bases and the J gene lost 3 bases, with 17 bases spanning the gap. Germline V gene sequence: CDR1 WSHSY, CDR2 SAAADI.

CDR3 DNA: TGTGCCACCAGTGAAGTTCGGGGGGCAGATACGCAGTATTTT. Residues: CATSEVRGADTQYF. The chain combines TRBV24-1 with TRBJ2-3; 7 bases align to TRBD2. The germline CDR1 and CDR2 sequences are KGHDR and SFDVKD. The CDR3 length is 14 residues. The V segment lost 4 bases and the J segment 4 bases; nucleotides outside the gene matches: 4.

The gene calls are TRBV6-6 and TRBJ2-3; D uncertain. Trimming left V 0 bases short and J 6 bases short, with 7 bases between. The CDR3 totals 13 residues. Germline CDR1 is MNHNY and CDR2 is SVGAGI (reference sequence). The CDR3 here is CASSYSKEDTQYF. CDR3 nucleotides: TGTGCCAGCAGTTACTCGAAGGAGGATACGCAGTATTTT.

This chain connects TRBV7-7 to TRBJ1-5, with 9 bases identical to TRBD1. CDR3 size: 15 residues. Germline assignment: CDR1 SSHAT and CDR2 FNYEAQ (reference sequence). J gave up 5 bases and V 5 bases, and 7 bases lay outside the gene matches. CDR3 in DNA: TGTGCCAGCAGCCCCACCGACAGGGGGGATCAGCCCCAGCATTTT. Its translation is CASSPTDRGDQPQHF.